The 27 T cell receptor beta chains reported below all come from one sample, sequenced in a study of cytomegalovirus exposure and HLA in healthy donors. The PCR employed 60 Vbeta primers together with 13 Jbeta primers. Repertoires were generated with immunoSEQ multiplex PCR, while TCRdb's copy carries only in-frame clones and drops some. Of over 95,000 clones in the sample, more than 65% were seen once. The sample taken for sequencing was PBMCs. The receptors shown here come from a man aged 35-49 years in good health and CMV-seropositive.

The J gene is TRBJ1-2, the V gene TRBV28, with a tentative D call TRBD1 (6 bases). CDR3 length: 15 residues. The V end lost 7 bases, the J end lost 2 bases, and 17 bases lay between the germline ends. Per the germline V gene, CDR1 is MDHEN and CDR2 is SYDVKM. Written as DNA, the CDR3 is TGTGCCAGCATTAACCAGGGGCTAAGGAACTATGGCTACACCTTC. Protein: CASINQGLRNYGYTF.

This chain connects TRBV27 to TRBJ1-1; 7 nucleotides agree with TRBD1. V shed 1 base, J shed 10 bases, and the junction held 6 bases outside the gene matches. CDR1 and CDR2 from the germline V gene are MNHEY and SMNVEV (reference sequence). This CDR3 is 13 amino acids long. CDR3 bases: TGTGCCAGCAGTTTATGGACAGGTCAACCAGCTTTCTTT. Translating it yields CASSLWTGQPAFF.

The rearrangement links TRBV7-2 to TRBJ1-2; 9 bases match TRBD1. Germline V gene sequence: CDR1 SGHTA, CDR2 FQGNSA. V gave up 5 bases and J gave up 8 bases; unmatched junction bases: 6. The CDR3 extends over 13 amino acids. CDR3 sequence: CASSQDRGDGYTF. The CDR3, as DNA: TGTGCCAGCAGCCAAGACAGGGGGGACGGCTACACCTTC.

The chain is built from TRBV30 and TRBJ1-3, with a possible D match to TRBD1 (5 bases). Trimming shortened V by 4 bases and J by 0 bases, and 7 bases separated the two germline ends. The CDR3 loop spans 13 amino acids. Germline CDR1 GTSNPN, CDR2 SVGIG (reference sequence). As DNA, the CDR3 is TGTGCCTGGACCGGGGGCTCTGGAAACACCATATATTTT. Amino acid sequence: CAWTGGSGNTIYF.

The V and J genes are TRBV19 and TRBJ2-7; 8 bases are a match to TRBD1. This CDR3 has 14 amino acids. Germline assignment: CDR1 LNHDA and CDR2 SQIVND (reference sequence). J lost 3 bases, V lost 5 bases, and 6 bases had no gene match. The CDR3 spells CASSDRGFGYEQYF. In nucleotides, the CDR3 is TGTGCCAGTAGTGACAGGGGATTTGGCTACGAGCAGTACTTC.

The rearrangement links TRBV9 to TRBJ2-1; 7 bases map to TRBD1. CDR3 length: 14 residues. V dropped 0 bases and J dropped 8; count of bases not matched to a gene: 5. Germline V gives CDR1 SGDLS, CDR2 YYNGEE. CDR3: CASSVEQGLDEQFF. Written as DNA, the CDR3 is TGTGCCAGCAGCGTAGAACAGGGGTTGGATGAGCAGTTCTTC.

This clone was found a few times. This sequence joins TRBV7-3 and TRBJ1-6, with 10 bases fitting TRBD1. The V gene's germline CDR1 is SGHTA and CDR2 FQGTGA. Trimming took 5 bases from V and 2 from J; bases not matched to a gene: 9. This CDR3 region has 18 residues. The CDR3 protein is CASSVKGGTGAYNSPLHF. The CDR3 bases are TGTGCCAGCAGCGTTAAGGGCGGGACAGGGGCCTATAATTCACCCCTCCACTTT.

The chain uses TRBV19 and TRBJ1-1, with 10 bases lining up with TRBD1. This CDR3 region has 14 residues. V shed 9 bases, J shed 1 base, and the junction held 5 bases outside the gene matches. Germline assignment: CDR1 LNHDA and CDR2 SQIVND (reference sequence). The DNA for the CDR3 is TGTGCCAGCTGGGACAGGGGATGGAACACTGAAGCTTTCTTT. It specifies CASWDRGWNTEAFF.

The rearrangement uses TRBV13 and TRBJ1-2, with 10 bases aligning to TRBD1. Germline loops: CDR1 PRHDT, CDR2 FYEKMQ (reference sequence). V was pared by 5 bases and J by 1 base, with 13 bases of the junction left unmatched. This CDR3 comprises 18 residues. In nucleotides, the CDR3 is TGTGCCAGCAGCGCAAACCCGGGACAGGGGCCCCATAACTATGGCTACACCTTC. It codes for CASSANPGQGPHNYGYTF. The variable domain in full, completed from reference TRBV13 and TRBJ1-2, reads AAGVIQSPRHLIKEKRETATLKCYPIPRHDTVYWYQQGPGQDPQFLISFYEKMQSDKGSIPDRFSAQQFSDYHSELNMSSLELGDSALYFCASSANPGQGPHNYGYTFGSGTRLTVV.

This chain links TRBV4-1 with TRBJ1-1, with D tentatively TRBD1 (5 bases). The CDR3 has 16 amino acids. CDR1 is MGHRA and CDR2 is YSYEKL in the germline V gene. V lost 0 bases and J lost 5, with 16 bases in between. The CDR3 sequence is CASSQEGAVVLTEAFF. In nucleotides, the CDR3 is TGCGCCAGCAGCCAAGAAGGGGCGGTGGTTTTGACTGAAGCTTTCTTT.

This chain connects TRBV25-1 to TRBJ1-4; 8 nucleotides agree with TRBD1. CDR3 length: 15 amino acids. CDR1 is MGHDK and CDR2 is SYGVNS in the germline V gene. V lost 2 bases, J lost 4 bases, and 3 bases stayed unmatched. CDR3 in amino acids: CASSEPGQGNEKLFF. CDR3 nucleotide sequence: TGTGCCAGCAGTGAACCAGGACAGGGTAATGAAAAACTGTTTTTT. Full variable domain (outside the CDR3, taken from reference TRBV25-1 and TRBJ1-4): EADIYQTPRYLVIGTGKKITLECSQTMGHDKMYWYQQDPGMELHLIHYSYGVNSTEKGDLSSESTVSRIRTEHFPLTLESARPSHTSQYLCASSEPGQGNEKLFFGSGTQLSVL.

The chain couples TRBV28 to TRBJ2-3; maybe TRBD2 (6 bases). The CDR3 spans 16 residues. V lost 0 bases, J lost 0 bases, and 10 bases lay in between. Germline V CDR1 and CDR2: MDHEN, SYDVKM. The CDR3 DNA reads TGTGCCAGCAGTTTATGGTCGGGGACTAGCACAGATACGCAGTATTTT. Its protein product is CASSLWSGTSTDTQYF.

A note on this clone: The same CDR3 arises from other DNA sequences in this sample as well. The J gene is TRBJ2-7, the V gene TRBV18; 10 nucleotides line up with TRBD1. Trimming cost V 6 bases and J 6 bases; bases outside gene matches: 2. The CDR3 totals 12 residues. CDR1 and CDR2 (germline): KGHSH, LQKENI. The CDR3 loop reads CASSRDRGEQYF. The CDR3 region has the DNA TGTGCCAGCTCCCGGGACAGGGGCGAGCAGTACTTC.

This sequence joins TRBV4-1 and TRBJ1-4; 7 nucleotides align to TRBD1. Germline assignment: CDR1 MGHRA and CDR2 YSYEKL. This CDR3 is 14 amino acids long. With V trimmed by 1 base and J by 8 bases, 4 bases remained unmatched. CDR3: CASSQVSGGEKLFF. The CDR3 nucleotides are TGCGCCAGCAGCCAAGTATCAGGGGGGGAAAAACTGTTTTTT.

This chain links TRBV4-1 with TRBJ2-5, with a weak D call TRBD1 (5 bases). Trimming took off 1 base at V and 4 bases at J, with 10 bases between the two ends. The CDR3 covers 14 residues. Germline CDR1 and CDR2: MGHRA and YSYEKL. CDR3 amino acids: CASSQGREGETQYF. The CDR3 nucleotides are TGCGCCAGCAGCCAAGGCAGGGAAGGAGAGACCCAGTACTTC.

This clone was found a few times. This chain uses TRBV28 with TRBJ1-4, with 9 bases matching TRBD1. CDR1 MDHEN and CDR2 SYDVKM come from the germline V gene. CDR3 length: 16 residues. With 2 bases clipped from V and 8 bases from J, the junction kept 9 bases outside the gene matches. In DNA, the CDR3 is TGTGCCAGCAGTTTAGGGTTGTGGACAGGGGACGAAAAACTGTTTTTT. It encodes CASSLGLWTGDEKLFF.

This chain links TRBV19 with TRBJ1-5; weak D call: TRBD1 (6 bases). Germline V lookup: CDR1 LNHDA, CDR2 SQIVND (reference sequence). V lost 7 bases and J 9 bases, leaving 16 bases between the germline ends. The CDR3 contains 13 residues. The CDR3 DNA reads as TGTGCCAGTACCTCCAGGGGTTATGTGCCCCAGCATTTT. Translated, it gives CASTSRGYVPQHF.

The chain carries TRBV9 and TRBJ2-5; perhaps TRBD1 as D (5 bases). Near its end, the DNA agrees better with TRBJ2-7, so the J call may be wrong. CDR1 SGDLS and CDR2 YYNGEE come from the germline V gene. The CDR3 loop spans 16 amino acids. CDR3 residues: CASDPGPAGHQYEQYF. CDR3 in DNA: TGTGCCAGCGATCCCGGACCGGCAGGGCACCAATACGAGCAGTACTTC.

V gene TRBV9 combines with J gene TRBJ1-2; D is unresolved. Trimming pared 1 base from V and 6 bases from J, leaving 16 bases between. Germline V gene lookup returns CDR1 SGDLS and CDR2 YYNGEE. This CDR3 contains 15 residues. The CDR3 DNA sequence: TGTGCCAGCAGCGTACTAATGGACCCGCGGGATGGCTACACCTTC. This gives the protein CASSVLMDPRDGYTF.

The J gene is TRBJ1-5, the V gene TRBV6-6, with TRBD1 matching 9 bases. Germline V CDR1 and CDR2: MNHNY, SVGAGI (reference sequence). Germline trimming cut 7 bases from V and 3 bases from J; bases unmatched to any gene: 10. There are 16 residues in the CDR3. Here the CDR3 reads CASTIGTGPFNQPQHF. CDR3 bases: TGTGCCAGCACCATTGGGACAGGGCCCTTCAATCAGCCCCAGCATTTT.

This clone was recorded a few times. The chain employs TRBV2 and TRBJ2-1; D remains ambiguous. V lost 7 bases to trimming and J lost 0 bases, with 7 bases between them. The germline gives CDR1 SNHLY, CDR2 FYNNEI. The CDR3 loop spans 13 amino acids. This CDR3 is CASKASSYNEQFF. In DNA, the CDR3 is TGTGCCAGCAAAGCTAGCTCCTACAATGAGCAGTTCTTC.

The sample holds a few counts of this clone. The gene calls are TRBV2 and TRBJ2-1; D not resolved. This CDR3 has 12 amino acids. CDR1 is SNHLY and CDR2 is FYNNEI in the germline V gene. V was cut by 3 bases and J by 6 bases, with 6 bases left in between. CDR3 in amino acids: CASSEPTNEQFF. The CDR3 DNA reads TGTGCCAGCAGTGAGCCTACCAATGAGCAGTTCTTC.

The V and J genes are TRBV15 and TRBJ2-3; TRBD2 matches 10 bases. J gave up 7 bases and V 5 bases, and 21 bases lay outside the gene matches. The CDR3 is 19 residues long. CDR1 is LNHNV and CDR2 is YYDKDF in the germline V gene (reference sequence). The CDR3 region is CATSAMGSGGAGDTHTQYF. The DNA of the CDR3 is TGTGCCACCAGCGCGATGGGGAGCGGGGGGGCTGGAGACACTCATACGCAGTATTTT.

The chain links TRBV25-1 to TRBJ2-1; TRBD2 is a possible D gene (7 bases). The V gene lost 6 bases and the J gene lost 0 bases, with 12 bases spanning the gap. The CDR3 runs 15 residues. CDR1 MGHDK and CDR2 SYGVNS come from the germline V gene. DNA for the CDR3: TGTGCCAGCAGCCGGGAGGACAGCTCCTACAATGAGCAGTTCTTC. Its protein product is CASSREDSSYNEQFF.

The chain joins TRBV29-1 to TRBJ1-2; D not resolved. This CDR3 contains 11 residues. Between the trimmed V and J ends, which lost 5 bases and 8 bases, there was a span of 12 bases. Per germline, CDR1 SQVTM and CDR2 ANQGSEA. CDR3 nucleotides: TGCAGCGTTCCCCTGGGAGGAGGCTACACCTTC. Translating gives CSVPLGGGYTF.

V is TRBV29-1 and J is TRBJ2-1; TRBD1 agrees at 8 bases. The germline gives CDR1 SQVTM, CDR2 ANQGSEA. V was pared by 8 bases and J by 10 bases, with 13 bases of the junction left unmatched. CDR3 length: 13 residues. This chain's CDR3 is CSWMMSRGREQFF. CDR3 sequence (DNA): TGCAGCTGGATGATGTCCAGGGGGCGAGAGCAGTTCTTC.

Details on this clone: A junction boundary mismatches the germline segment, possibly from a read error. CDR3 in DNA: TGTGCTAGCAGCAACGACAGGGTGGAGACCCAGTACTTC. Translated: CASSNDRVETQYF. The V gene is TRBV7-7, the J gene TRBJ2-5, with TRBD1 identical over 7 bases. This CDR3 is built from 13 residues. Per germline, CDR1 SSHAT and CDR2 FNYEAQ (reference sequence). Together with reference TRBV7-7 and TRBJ2-5, the CDR3 gives the full variable domain: GAGVSQSPRYKVTKRGQDVTLRCDPISSHATLYWYQQALGQGPEFLTYFNYEAQPDKSGLPSDRFSAERPEGSISTLTIQRTEQRDSAMYRCASSNDRVETQYFGPGTRLLVL.